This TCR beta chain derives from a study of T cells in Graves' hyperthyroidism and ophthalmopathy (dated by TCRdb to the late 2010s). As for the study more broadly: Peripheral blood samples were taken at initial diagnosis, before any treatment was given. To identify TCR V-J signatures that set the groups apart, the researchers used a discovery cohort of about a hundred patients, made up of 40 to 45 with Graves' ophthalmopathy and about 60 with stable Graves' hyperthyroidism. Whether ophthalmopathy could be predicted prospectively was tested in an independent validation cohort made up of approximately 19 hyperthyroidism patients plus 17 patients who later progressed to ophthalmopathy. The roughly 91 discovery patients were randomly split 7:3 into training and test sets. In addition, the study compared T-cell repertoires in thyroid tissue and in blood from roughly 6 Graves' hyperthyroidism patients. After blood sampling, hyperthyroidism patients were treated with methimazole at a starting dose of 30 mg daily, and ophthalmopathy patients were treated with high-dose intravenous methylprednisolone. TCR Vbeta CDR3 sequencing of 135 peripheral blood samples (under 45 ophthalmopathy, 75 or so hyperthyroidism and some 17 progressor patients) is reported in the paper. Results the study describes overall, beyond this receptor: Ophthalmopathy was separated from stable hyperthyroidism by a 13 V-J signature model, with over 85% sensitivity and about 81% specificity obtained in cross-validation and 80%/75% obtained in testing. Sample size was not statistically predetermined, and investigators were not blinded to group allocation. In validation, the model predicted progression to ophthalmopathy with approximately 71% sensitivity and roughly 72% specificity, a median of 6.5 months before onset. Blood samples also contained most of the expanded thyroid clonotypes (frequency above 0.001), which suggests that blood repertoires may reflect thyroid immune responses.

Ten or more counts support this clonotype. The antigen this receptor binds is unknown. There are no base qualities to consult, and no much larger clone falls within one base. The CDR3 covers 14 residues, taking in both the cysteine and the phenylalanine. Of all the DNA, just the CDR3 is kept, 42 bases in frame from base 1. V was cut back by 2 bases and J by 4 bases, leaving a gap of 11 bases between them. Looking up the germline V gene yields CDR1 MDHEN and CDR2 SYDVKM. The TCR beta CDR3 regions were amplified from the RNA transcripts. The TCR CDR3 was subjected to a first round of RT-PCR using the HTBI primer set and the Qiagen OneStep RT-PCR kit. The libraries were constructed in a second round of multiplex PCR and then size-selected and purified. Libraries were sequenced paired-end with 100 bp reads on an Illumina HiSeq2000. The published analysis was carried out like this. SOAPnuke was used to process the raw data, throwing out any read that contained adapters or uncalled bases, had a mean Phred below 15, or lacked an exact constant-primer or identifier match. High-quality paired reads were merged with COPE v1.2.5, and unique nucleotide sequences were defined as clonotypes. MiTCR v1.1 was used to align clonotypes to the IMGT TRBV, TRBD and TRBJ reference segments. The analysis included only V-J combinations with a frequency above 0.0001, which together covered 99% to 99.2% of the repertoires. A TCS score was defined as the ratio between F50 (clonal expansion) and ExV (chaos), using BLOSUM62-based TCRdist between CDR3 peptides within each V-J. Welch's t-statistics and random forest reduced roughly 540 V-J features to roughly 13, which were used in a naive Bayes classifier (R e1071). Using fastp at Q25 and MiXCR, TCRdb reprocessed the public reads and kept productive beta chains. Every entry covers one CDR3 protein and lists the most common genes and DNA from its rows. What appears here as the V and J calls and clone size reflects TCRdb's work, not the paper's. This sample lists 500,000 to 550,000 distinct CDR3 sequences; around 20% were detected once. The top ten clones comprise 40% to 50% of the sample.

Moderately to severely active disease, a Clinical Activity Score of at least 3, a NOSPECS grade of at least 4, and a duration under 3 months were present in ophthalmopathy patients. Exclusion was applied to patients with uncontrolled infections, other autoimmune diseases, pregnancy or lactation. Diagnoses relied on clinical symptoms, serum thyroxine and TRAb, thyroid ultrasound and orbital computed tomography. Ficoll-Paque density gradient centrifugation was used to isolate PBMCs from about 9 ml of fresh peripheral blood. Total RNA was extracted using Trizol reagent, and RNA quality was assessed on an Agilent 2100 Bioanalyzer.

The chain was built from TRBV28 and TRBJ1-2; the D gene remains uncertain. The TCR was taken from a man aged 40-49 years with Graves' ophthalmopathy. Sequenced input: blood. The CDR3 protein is CASSLKVLGYGYTF. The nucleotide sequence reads TGTGCCAGCAGTTTAAAGGTTCTGGGCTATGGCTACACCTTC.